The 30 T cell receptor beta chains listed next were all sequenced from one sample in a study of vaccination and CD4 T cells after COVID-19. Regarding treatment: roughly 10-day PBMC culture with coronavirus spike peptide pools or control peptides (ViraFEST assay). The antigens these receptors bind are not known. The assay that was used to sequence DNA from cultured CD4+ T cells was the Oncomine TCR Beta short-read assay. TCRdb reanalysed the PCR reads using MiXCR and keeps one entry per CDR3 protein. This sample yields roughly 20,000 distinct CDR3 sequences, of which almost 50% are seen a single time; approximately 9% belongs to the top ten. Source material: CD4+ T cells from blood, cultured in vitro. These receptors were taken from a human donor who had recovered from COVID-19.

This chain uses TRBV6-1 with TRBJ1-5; D remains unclear. Germline V gives CDR1 MNHNS, CDR2 SASEGT. V shed 7 bases and J shed 0 bases, with 13 bases lying between them. The CDR3 consists of 15 residues. The CDR3, as DNA: TGTGCCAGCAACTTTTGGAGGGTTAGCAATCAGCCCCAGCATTTT. It yields the protein CASNFWRVSNQPQHF.

The genes are TRBV12-3 or TRBV12-4 and TRBJ1-3, with TRBD1 matching 7 bases. Trimming cost V 2 bases and J 4 bases; bases outside gene matches: 2. The CDR3 covers 14 residues. CDR3 region: CASSLTGDGNTIYF. The CDR3 DNA sequence: TGTGCCAGCAGTTTAACAGGGGACGGAAACACCATATATTTT.

This rearrangement joins TRBV24-1 to TRBJ2-5, with 7 bases lining up with TRBD2. The CDR3 totals 15 residues. Trimming cost V 1 base and J 5 bases; bases outside gene matches: 6. Germline CDR1 and CDR2: KGHDR and SFDVKD. This CDR3 is CATSDFQRDGETQYF. DNA for the CDR3: TGTGCCACCAGTGATTTTCAGCGGGACGGGGAGACCCAGTACTTC.

The chain carries TRBV4-3 and TRBJ2-7; weak D call: TRBD1 (5 bases). With 1 base removed from V and 7 bases from J, the gap between germline ends came to 17 bases. This CDR3 region has 15 residues. CDR1 is LGHNA, CDR2 YSLEER, per germline. The CDR3, as DNA: TGCGCCAGCAGCCAAGCCCACGACAGTCTGGGAGAGCAGTACTTC. The encoded protein is CASSQAHDSLGEQYF.

V is TRBV20-1 and J is TRBJ2-3, with 7 bases fitting TRBD1. This CDR3 has 14 amino acids. CDR1 DFQATT and CDR2 SNEGSKA come from the germline V gene (reference sequence). V lost 6 bases to trimming and J lost 0 bases; unmatched junction nucleotides: 6. CDR3 residues: CSATGAGSTDTQYF. The CDR3 bases are TGCAGTGCCACAGGGGCCGGTAGCACAGATACGCAGTATTTT.

The rearrangement links TRBV7-9 to TRBJ2-7; D unresolved. This CDR3 spans 13 amino acids. Looked up from germline, CDR1 is SEHNR and CDR2 is FQNEAQ (reference sequence). V was shortened by 5 bases and J by 5 bases, with 13 bases between the two germline ends. The DNA for the CDR3 is TGTGCCAGCAGCCCCTTACTCCGGGACGAGCAGTACTTC. Translation: CASSPLLRDEQYF.

This clonotype was seen only a few times. The genes are TRBV2 and TRBJ1-2; 7 bases fit TRBD1. The V gene's germline CDR1 is SNHLY and CDR2 FYNNEI. CDR3 length: 14 amino acids. Germline trimming cut 7 bases from V and 1 base from J; bases unmatched to any gene: 6. The CDR3 reads CASNNQGVNYGYTF. The CDR3 DNA sequence: TGTGCCAGCAACAATCAGGGGGTTAACTATGGCTACACCTTC.

This rearrangement joins TRBV20-1 to TRBJ2-7, with D perhaps matching TRBD1 (6 bases). The V gene's germline CDR1 is DFQATT and CDR2 SNEGSKA (reference sequence). The CDR3 runs to 13 residues. V was clipped by 0 bases and J by 3 bases, with 9 bases between them. The CDR3 sequence is CSARDLQGYEQYF. CDR3 nucleotides: TGCAGTGCTAGAGATCTACAGGGCTACGAGCAGTACTTC.

This clonotype was detected a few times. The rearrangement uses TRBV6-1 and TRBJ2-5, with D perhaps matching TRBD1 or TRBD2 (5 bases each). This CDR3 has 13 amino acids. V gave up 6 bases and J gave up 2 bases, with 10 bases separating them. Germline lookup yields CDR1 MNHNS and CDR2 SASEGT. CDR3 in DNA: TGTGCCAGCAGCCGGGACCTACAAGAGACCCAGTACTTC. It yields the protein CASSRDLQETQYF.

This rearrangement joins TRBV7-8 to TRBJ2-1, with D unresolved. The length of the CDR3 is 17 residues. CDR1 is SGHVS and CDR2 is FQNEAQ in the germline V gene. Trimming removed 1 base from V and 7 bases from J, with 20 bases in between. The CDR3 nucleotides read TGTGCCAGCAGCTTAGATGGTAGGGCCCTGGGCCATAATGAGCAGTTCTTC. Amino acids: CASSLDGRALGHNEQFF.

The J gene is TRBJ2-2, the V gene TRBV28; D is ambiguous. CDR1 and CDR2 (germline): MDHEN, SYDVKM. This CDR3 has 14 amino acids. The germline V and J ends were trimmed by 10 bases and 2 bases, with 14 bases remaining between them. CDR3 protein: CATSPSTNTGELFF. CDR3 in DNA: TGTGCCACCTCCCCGTCCACTAACACCGGGGAGCTGTTTTTT.

V usage is TRBV11-1 and J usage is TRBJ2-2, with D possibly matching TRBD2 (6 bases). Germline CDR1 and CDR2: SGHAT and FQDESV (reference sequence). The CDR3 contains 14 residues. Trimming removed 5 bases from V and 6 bases from J, with 13 bases in between. CDR3 coding DNA: TGTGCCAGCAGCCCACGACTAGTCGCCGGGGAGCTGTTTTTT. It is translated as CASSPRLVAGELFF.

This clonotype was counted once. The V call is TRBV20-1, the J call TRBJ2-3; D remains unclear. The CDR3 is 16 amino acids. Per the germline V gene, CDR1 is DFQATT and CDR2 is SNEGSKA (reference sequence). Trimming cost V 1 base and J 6 bases, with 20 bases left between them. The CDR3, as DNA: TGCAGTGCTAGAGCAACGGCGGATGGATGGGTCGATACGCAGTATTTT. This gives the protein CSARATADGWVDTQYF.

The genes are TRBV15 and TRBJ1-1; the D gene is possibly TRBD1 (5 bases). This CDR3 is 15 amino acids long. Trimming took 3 bases from V and 5 from J, leaving 16 bases between them. CDR1 is LNHNV and CDR2 is YYDKDF in the germline V gene (reference sequence). CDR3 residues: CATSSPLGGETEAFF. In DNA form, the CDR3 reads TGTGCCACCAGCAGCCCCCTTGGGGGTGAGACTGAAGCTTTCTTT.

The rearrangement uses TRBV20-1 and TRBJ2-3; 12 bases are shared with TRBD2. CDR3 length: 14 amino acids. Germline CDR1 DFQATT, CDR2 SNEGSKA (reference sequence). The CDR3: CSPLTSGSSDTQYF. CDR3 nucleotides: TGCAGCCCGTTGACTAGCGGGAGTTCGGATACGCAGTATTTT.

The chain has TRBV2 and TRBJ2-7, with D maybe TRBD2 (5 bases). This CDR3 has 13 amino acids. With 7 bases removed from V and 2 bases from J, the gap between germline ends came to 12 bases. CDR1 and CDR2 (germline): SNHLY, FYNNEI. The CDR3 nucleotides are TGTGCCAGCACTGGGGAGTACCCCTACGAGCAGTACTTC. Protein product: CASTGEYPYEQYF.

This clonotype was seen a few times. The genes are TRBV11-3 and TRBJ2-5; weak D call: TRBD1 (6 bases). The CDR3 runs 14 residues. Trimming took 5 bases from V and 2 from J, leaving 12 bases between them. Per the germline V gene, CDR1 is SGHNT and CDR2 is YENEEA. The CDR3 protein is CASSRTVGQETQYF. The CDR3, as DNA: TGTGCCAGCAGCAGGACAGTTGGGCAAGAGACCCAGTACTTC.

This clonotype was found a few times. The rearrangement links TRBV7-2 to TRBJ2-5; possibly TRBD2 for D (5 bases). V was pared by 1 base and J by 5 bases, with 14 bases between. Germline V gene lookup returns CDR1 SGHTA and CDR2 FQGNSA. The CDR3 sequence is 15 residues long. The CDR3 bases are TGTGCCAGCAGCTTAGAAGTACTAGTTTCGGAGACCCAGTACTTC. Translation: CASSLEVLVSETQYF.

This clonotype occurred a few times. This rearrangement joins TRBV27 to TRBJ1-2, with 7 bases matching TRBD1. This CDR3 is 13 amino acids long. The V gene's germline CDR1 is MNHEY and CDR2 SMNVEV (reference sequence). With V trimmed by 2 bases and J by 3 bases, 0 bases remained unmatched. CDR3 nucleotide sequence: TGTGCCAGCAGTTTAGGGACAGACTATGGCTACACCTTC. It is translated as CASSLGTDYGYTF.

The chain has TRBV10-3 and TRBJ1-1, with D possibly matching TRBD1 (5 bases). V was trimmed by 6 bases and J by 3 bases, leaving 8 bases between them. CDR1 is ENHRY and CDR2 is SYGVKD in the germline V gene. CDR3 length: 12 residues. Written as DNA, the CDR3 is TGTGCCATCAGCCAGGGCGACACTGAAGCTTTCTTT. This codes for CAISQGDTEAFF.

This chain joins TRBV6-5 and TRBJ2-7, with D unresolved. Deletions cut 0 bases from V and 2 bases from J, with 5 bases between. Germline V lookup: CDR1 MNHEY, CDR2 SVGAGI. This CDR3 contains 13 residues. CDR3 protein: CASSYSGPYEQYF. In DNA, the CDR3 is TGTGCCAGCAGTTACTCGGGCCCCTACGAGCAGTACTTC.

DNA of the CDR3: TGTGCCATCGGCAGGAACACTGAAGCTTTCTTT. Residues: CAIGRNTEAFF. The rearrangement joins TRBV28 to TRBJ1-1; no clear D gene. V was shortened by 10 bases and J by 1 base, with 7 bases between the two germline ends. This CDR3 is 11 amino acids long. Germline assignment: CDR1 MDHEN and CDR2 SYDVKM. The entire variable domain, with the rest obtained from reference TRBV28 and TRBJ1-1, is as follows: DVKVTQSSRYLVKRTGEKVFLECVQDMDHENMFWYRQDPGLGLRLIYFSYDVKMKEKGDIPEGYSVSREKKERFSLILESASTNQTSMYLCAIGRNTEAFFGQGTRLTVV.

The chain recombines TRBV20-1 with TRBJ2-1; 12 positions match TRBD2. V lost 3 bases to trimming and J lost 4 bases; unmatched junction nucleotides: 7. Germline V gene lookup returns CDR1 DFQATT and CDR2 SNEGSKA (reference sequence). The CDR3 loop spans 16 amino acids. CDR3 in amino acids: CSASGPLAGGYNEQFF. The DNA of the CDR3 is TGCAGTGCTAGTGGGCCCCTAGCGGGAGGGTACAATGAGCAGTTCTTC.

V and J are TRBV5-1 and TRBJ2-7; 8 nucleotides line up with TRBD2. V shed 3 bases and J 5 bases; nucleotides not matched to a gene: 10. Germline-derived CDR1 and CDR2 are SGHRS and YFSETQ. This CDR3 has 15 residues. The CDR3 DNA reads as TGCGCCAGCAGCTGGACCATGGGACTAGAGGACGAGCAGTACTTC. Its protein is CASSWTMGLEDEQYF.

V and J are TRBV7-2 and TRBJ1-2; D might be TRBD1 (5 bases). Per germline, CDR1 SGHTA and CDR2 FQGNSA. V was pared by 1 base and J by 9 bases, with 9 bases between. The CDR3 has 12 residues. CDR3 in amino acids: CASSLVGESYTF. CDR3 DNA sequence: TGTGCCAGCAGCTTAGTGGGGGAGAGCTACACCTTC.

The chain uses TRBV7-9 and TRBJ2-7; D remains unclear. Germline V CDR1 and CDR2: SEHNR, FQNEAQ (reference sequence). Trimming took 5 bases from V and 3 from J, leaving 8 bases between them. The CDR3 spans 12 residues. CDR3 sequence: CASSAFNYEQYF. CDR3 nucleotide sequence: TGTGCCAGCAGCGCATTCAACTACGAGCAGTACTTC.

The chain has TRBV19 and TRBJ1-2, with TRBD1 matching over 9 bases. CDR1 and CDR2 from the germline V gene are LNHDA and SQIVND (reference sequence). V shed 5 bases and J 5 bases; nucleotides not matched to a gene: 6. The CDR3 consists of 14 residues. DNA for the CDR3: TGTGCCAGTAGTGCTACAGGGGGCGCTTATGGCTACACCTTC. This translates into CASSATGGAYGYTF.

The V gene is TRBV6-4, the J gene TRBJ2-3; TRBD2 agrees at 10 bases. Per the germline V gene, CDR1 is MRHNA and CDR2 is SNTAGT. With V trimmed by 10 bases and J by 0 bases, 4 bases remained unmatched. This CDR3 contains 14 residues. The CDR3 DNA reads as TGTGCCACTAAGACTAGCGGGAGCACAGATACGCAGTATTTT. Protein product: CATKTSGSTDTQYF.

This clonotype was detected a few times. The chain employs TRBV7-2 and TRBJ2-5; D may be TRBD1 (6 bases). V lost 6 bases, J lost 5 bases, and 19 bases lay in between. Germline CDR1 SGHTA, CDR2 FQGNSA. There are 15 residues in the CDR3. CDR3 bases: TGTGCCAGCAGAACCCAGGGGCCAGGTCCGGAGACCCAGTACTTC. It yields the protein CASRTQGPGPETQYF. Based on the CDR3 plus reference TRBV7-2 and TRBJ2-5, the full variable domain is GAGVSQSPSNKVTEKGKDVELRCDPISGHTALYWYRQSLGQGLEFLIYFQGNSAPDKSGLPSDRFSAERTGGSVSTLTIQRTQQEDSAVYLCASRTQGPGPETQYFGPGTRLLVL.

Note on this clonotype: Sequence at one end of the junction differs from germline and may be a read error. The gene calls are TRBV20-1 and TRBJ1-1; D remains unclear. Germline values: CDR1 DFQATT, CDR2 SNEGSKA (reference sequence). This CDR3 has 13 residues. Here the CDR3 reads CSGRAGLNTEAFF. For the CDR3, the DNA is TGCAGTGGTAGAGCGGGGTTGAACACTGAAGCTTTCTTT.